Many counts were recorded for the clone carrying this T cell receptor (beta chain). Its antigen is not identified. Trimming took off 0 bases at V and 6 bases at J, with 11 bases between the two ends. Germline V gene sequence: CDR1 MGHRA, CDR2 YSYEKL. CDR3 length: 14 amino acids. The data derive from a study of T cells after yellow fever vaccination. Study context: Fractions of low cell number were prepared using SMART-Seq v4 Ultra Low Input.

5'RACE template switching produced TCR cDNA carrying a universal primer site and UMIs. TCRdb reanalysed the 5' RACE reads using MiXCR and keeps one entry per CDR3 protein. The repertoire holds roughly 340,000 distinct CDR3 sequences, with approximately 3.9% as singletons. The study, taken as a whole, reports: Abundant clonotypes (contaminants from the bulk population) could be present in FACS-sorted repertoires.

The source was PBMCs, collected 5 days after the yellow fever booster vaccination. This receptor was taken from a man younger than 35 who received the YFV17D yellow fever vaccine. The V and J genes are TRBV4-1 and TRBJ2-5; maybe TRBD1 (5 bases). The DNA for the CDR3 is TGCGCCAGCAGCCAAGACAAGGGGATGAAGACCCAGTACTTC. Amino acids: CASSQDKGMKTQYF.